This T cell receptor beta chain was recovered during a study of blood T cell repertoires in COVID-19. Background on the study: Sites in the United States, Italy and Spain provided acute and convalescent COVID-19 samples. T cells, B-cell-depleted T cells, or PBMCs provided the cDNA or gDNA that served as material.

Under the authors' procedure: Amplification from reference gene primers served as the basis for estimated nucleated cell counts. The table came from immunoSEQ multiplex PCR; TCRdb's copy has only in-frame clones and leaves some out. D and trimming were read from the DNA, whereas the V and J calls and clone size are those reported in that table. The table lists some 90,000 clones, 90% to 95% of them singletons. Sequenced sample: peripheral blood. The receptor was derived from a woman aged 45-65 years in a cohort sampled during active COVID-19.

CDR3 sequence reads: CASSQRQAMNYNEQFF. CDR3 in DNA: TGTGCCAGCAGCCAACGACAGGCGATGAACTACAATGAGCAGTTCTTC. The chain has TRBV7-9 and TRBJ2-1, with D maybe TRBD1 (6 bases). The CDR3 sequence is 16 residues long. Germline assignment: CDR1 SEHNR and CDR2 FQNEAQ (reference sequence). V was cut by 5 bases and J by 3 bases, with 17 bases left in between.